The sequence of this T cell receptor beta chain was determined in a study of blood T cell repertoires in COVID-19 (TCRdb year 2020). Notes on the research overall: Samples covering the acute and convalescent phases of COVID-19 were provided by collaborators in the United States, Italy and Spain. Deeply sampled blood TCRbeta repertoires from subjects exposed to, actively infected with, or recovered from COVID-19 were included in the dataset. Samples came from the ongoing ImmuneRACE study (first 160 participants) plus 1,254 subjects from 6 global collaborators. Nearly every sample came with metadata listing a de-identified subject ID, COVID-19 status, age in years and sex. The prospective study material was composed of cDNA or gDNA derived from T cells, B-cell-depleted T cells, or PBMCs. The repertoires were released in a freely available public database intended as a resource for research on the immune response to SARS-CoV-2. Where available, HLA class I and class II types were obtained from metadata supplied by the sample provider rather than from assay-based typing. General findings and caveats noted by the study authors: How much clinical and demographic metadata was included differed by source and by participant, and the metadata was provided uncurated.

Comments on this clone: What this receptor recognizes is not known. Qualities for individual bases were not recorded, and no much larger clone is one base off.

V lost 0 bases and J lost 5 bases; the stretch between them is 15 bases long. The germline V gene sets CDR1 to SGHTA and CDR2 to FQGNSA. From cysteine to phenylalanine, the CDR3 is 16 amino acids long. Just CDR3 DNA is preserved here, 48 bases in frame from base 1. TCRbeta CDR3 regions were amplified from genomic DNA using the immunoSEQ Assay, a bias-controlled multiplex PCR. Processing in the source paper ran as follows. Within the assay, amplification of reference gene primers was used to estimate how many nucleated cells each sample contained. Sequence reads were collapsed and filtered to measure the absolute abundance of every unique TCRbeta CDR3 rearrangement. Productive Simpson clonality was computed per sample as the square root of Simpson's diversity index over productive rearrangements. In TCRdb, the immuneACCESS table is reduced to in-frame sequences with V and J assigned. These tables do not hold every clone; where another copy was compared, an unresolved V gene accounts for under half, and the others remain unexplained. That table is the source of V, J and clone size, and D and trimming were worked out from the DNA. For this sample there are 270,000 or so clones; around 89% appear just once. The biggest ten clones account for 4.6% of the sample.

Collaborating institutions collected whole blood in K2EDTA tubes following their own protocols. For TCRbeta analysis, collaborator samples were shipped as frozen whole blood, as isolated PBMCs, or as DNA extracted from either sample type. The receptor chain draws on TRBV7-2 and TRBJ2-3; the D gene is perhaps TRBD2, from 7 matching bases. The sequenced material came from peripheral blood. This TCR was sampled from a man aged 40-55 years with acute or convalescent COVID-19. In nucleotides, the sequence is TGTGCCAGCAGCTTAGCTCCTGGCGGGGGCTTAGATACGCAGTATTTT. It codes for CASSLAPGGGLDTQYF.